This T cell receptor beta chain was identified in a study of identical twins. Only a few counts were recorded for this clonotype. The germline gives CDR1 SGHTA, CDR2 FQGTGA. The ends lost 1 base at V and 5 bases at J; junction bases unmatched: 2. The CDR3 has 14 amino acids. Each CDR3 protein gets one entry after TCRdb re-called the 5' RACE reads with MiXCR. The table lists about 280,000 distinct CDR3 sequences, less than 9% of them singletons. A further study also used this sample, focusing on yellow fever vaccine responses in identical twins.

The specimen was memory (CD45RO+) T cells sorted from blood. The chain carries TRBV7-3 and TRBJ2-1; 7 nucleotides align to TRBD2. The clonotype was recovered from a woman aged 18-29 years in good health. The CDR3 loop reads CASSLSGRDNEQFF. The CDR3, as DNA: TGTGCCAGCAGCTTAAGCGGGAGAGACAATGAGCAGTTCTTC.